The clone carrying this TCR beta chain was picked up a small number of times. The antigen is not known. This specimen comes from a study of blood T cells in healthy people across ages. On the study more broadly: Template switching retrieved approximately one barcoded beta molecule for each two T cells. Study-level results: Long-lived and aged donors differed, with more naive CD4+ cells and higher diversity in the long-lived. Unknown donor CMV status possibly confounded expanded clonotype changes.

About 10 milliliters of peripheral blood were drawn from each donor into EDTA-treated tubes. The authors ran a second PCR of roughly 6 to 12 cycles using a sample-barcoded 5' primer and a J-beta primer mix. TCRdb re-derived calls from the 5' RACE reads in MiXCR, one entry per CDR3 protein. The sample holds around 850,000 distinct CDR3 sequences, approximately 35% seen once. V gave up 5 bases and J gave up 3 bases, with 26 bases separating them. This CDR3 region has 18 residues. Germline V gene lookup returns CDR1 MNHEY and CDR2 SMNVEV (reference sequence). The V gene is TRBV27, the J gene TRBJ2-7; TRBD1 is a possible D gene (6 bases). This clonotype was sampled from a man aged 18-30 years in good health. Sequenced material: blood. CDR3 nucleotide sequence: TGTGCCAGCAGTCATAAACGACCCAGGGACAACGCACTCTACGAGCAGTACTTC. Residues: CASSHKRPRDNALYEQYF.